This T cell receptor (beta chain) stems from a study of regulatory T cells in long-lasting Graves disease. Trimming at V came to 9 bases and at J to 0 bases, leaving 10 bases not matched to a gene. This CDR3 contains 17 residues. Germline V CDR1 and CDR2: LNHDA, SQIVND (reference sequence). The TCR beta library used iRepertoire HTBI primers with Arm-PCR amplification of CDR3. In TCRdb, the multiplex PCR reads were re-called with MiXCR into one record per CDR3 protein. The sample carries 530,000 or so distinct CDR3 sequences, roughly 15% recorded once. Study conclusions and caveats: For persistent Graves' patients, TCR diversity was lower than for newly diagnosed ones.

Noted time point: newly diagnosed GD, antithyroid drugs for less than 3 months. The authors made the TCR library using RNA they extracted from PBMCs. This clonotype was seen a few times. The antigen remains unidentified. The data also belong to a second study, concerning T cells in Graves' hyperthyroidism and ophthalmopathy.

Specimen: peripheral blood mononuclear cells (PBMCs), collected at new diagnosis, from a patient treated with antithyroid drugs. This chain joins TRBV19 and TRBJ2-6; the match to TRBD1 covers 8 bases. This receptor was obtained from a man aged 18 to 30 with Graves disease. The CDR3 DNA follows: TGTGCCAGCAGGGGGACAGGCCAGAGCTCTGGGGCCAACGTCCTGACTTTC. Its protein is CASRGTGQSSGANVLTF.